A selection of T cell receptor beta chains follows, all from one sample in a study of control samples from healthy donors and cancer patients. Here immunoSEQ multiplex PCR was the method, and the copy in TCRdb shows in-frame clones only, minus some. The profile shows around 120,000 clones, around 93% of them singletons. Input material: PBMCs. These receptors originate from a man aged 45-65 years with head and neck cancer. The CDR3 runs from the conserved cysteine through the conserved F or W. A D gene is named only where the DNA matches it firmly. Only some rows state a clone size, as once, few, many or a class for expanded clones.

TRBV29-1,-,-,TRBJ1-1,TGCAGCGCTGCATCGCTGGGCACTGAAGCTTTCTTT,CSAASLGTEAFF
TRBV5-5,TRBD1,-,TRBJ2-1,TGTGCCAGCAGCTTGTTGACAGGGGTTAAAAATGAGCAGTTCTTC,CASSLLTGVKNEQFF
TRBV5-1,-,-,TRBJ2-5,TGCGCCAGCAGCTTCCGGGGAGACCAAGAGACCCAGTACTTC,CASSFRGDQETQYF
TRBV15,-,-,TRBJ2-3,TGTGCCACCAGCAGCCTCGGACTGAACTCAGATACGCAGTATTTT,CATSSLGLNSDTQYF
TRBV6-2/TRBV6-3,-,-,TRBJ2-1,TGTGCCAGCAGTTTCTCGAGGAAGGGGACCTCCTACAATGAGCAGTTCTTC,CASSFSRKGTSYNEQFF
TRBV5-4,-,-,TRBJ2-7,TGTGCCAGCAGCCGAGTCGGGGCCACCTACGAGCAGTACTTC,CASSRVGATYEQYF
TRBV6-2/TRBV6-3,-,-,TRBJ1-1,TGTGCCAGCAGTTACTCAACGATCGGGATCACTGAAGCTTTCTTT,CASSYSTIGITEAFF
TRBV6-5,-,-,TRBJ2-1,TGTGCCAGCAGTTACTCCGGGGGGCAGAATGAGCAGTTCTTC,CASSYSGGQNEQFF
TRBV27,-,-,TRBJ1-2,TGTGCCAGCAGTCCAGGGACCTATGGCTACACCTTC,CASSPGTYGYTF
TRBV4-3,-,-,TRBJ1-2,TGCGCCAGCAGCCAAGTGGAGGTTTACCAAGCTAACTATGGCTACACCTTC,CASSQVEVYQANYGYTF
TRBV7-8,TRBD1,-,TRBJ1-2,TGTGCCAGCAGCCCCCAGGGGACAGGGACCTATGGCTACACCTTC,CASSPQGTGTYGYTF
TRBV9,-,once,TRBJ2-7,TGTGCCAGCAGCGTCGGCCCCGCCTACGAGCAGTACTTC,CASSVGPAYEQYF
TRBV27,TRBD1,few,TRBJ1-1,TGTGCCAGCAGTTCCCGACAGGGGATGAACACTGAAGCTTTCTTT,CASSSRQGMNTEAFF
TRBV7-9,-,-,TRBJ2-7,TGTGCCAGCAGCCCCACGCTTCAGGGTCCCGAGCAGTACTTC,CASSPTLQGPEQYF
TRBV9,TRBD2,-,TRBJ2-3,TGTGCCAGCAGCGTAGAACGGACTAGCGGGGGGAACACAGATACGCAGTATTTT,CASSVERTSGGNTDTQYF
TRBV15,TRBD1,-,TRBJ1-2,TGTGCCACCAGAACCTGGGACAGGGGGGGCTACACCTTC,CATRTWDRGGYTF
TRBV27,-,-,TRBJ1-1,TGTGCCAGCAGTCCATACAGGGTAGCTGAAGCTTTCTTT,CASSPYRVAEAFF
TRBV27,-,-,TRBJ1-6,TGTGCCAGTACTAGTCCCGGGCCCCGAAATTCACCCCTCCACTTT,CASTSPGPRNSPLHF
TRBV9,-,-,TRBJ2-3,TGTGCCAGCAGCGGAAGCACAGATACGCAGTATTTT,CASSGSTDTQYF
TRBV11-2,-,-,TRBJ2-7,TGTGCCAGCAGCGCCTACGAGCAGTACTTC,CASSAYEQYF
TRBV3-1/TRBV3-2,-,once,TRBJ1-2,TGTGCCAGCAAAGCGGGGGCAGGGGGCTACACCTTC,CASKAGAGGYTF
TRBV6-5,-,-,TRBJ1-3,TGTGCCAGCAGTTACTCTGGTTCCTCTGGAAACACCATATATTTT,CASSYSGSSGNTIYF
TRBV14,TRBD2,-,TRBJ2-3,TGTGCCAGCAGCCAGGGTTTCGGTAGCGGGGGGAGGAGCATCGCAGATACGCAGTATTTT,CASSQGFGSGGRSIADTQYF
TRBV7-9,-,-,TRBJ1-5,TGTGCCAGCAGCTTAACCGGGGGTGATCAGCCCCAGCATTTT,CASSLTGGDQPQHF
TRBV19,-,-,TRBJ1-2,TGTGCCAGTAGTATAGGTGGAAATAACTATGGCTACACCTTC,CASSIGGNNYGYTF
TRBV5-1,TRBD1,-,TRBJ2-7,TGCGCCAGCAGCTGGACCACAGGGGCGGGTCAAAACGAGCAGTACTTC,CASSWTTGAGQNEQYF
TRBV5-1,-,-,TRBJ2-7,TGCGCCACCTCCCACGGAGGGACCTCCTACGAGCAGTACTTC,CATSHGGTSYEQYF
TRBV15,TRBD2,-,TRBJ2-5,TGTGCCACCAGCAGAGCGGGGGGGCCTCAAGAGACCCAGTACTTC,CATSRAGGPQETQYF
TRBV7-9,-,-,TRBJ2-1,TGTGCCAGCAGCTTAGGCAGCTTAGGGCAGGATGAGCAGTTCTTC,CASSLGSLGQDEQFF